This entry lists 7 T cell receptor beta chains sequenced from one sample in a study of blood T cell repertoires in COVID-19 (TCRdb year 2020). The protocol used for the library was the immunoSEQ multiplex PCR assay. TCRdb limited this immuneACCESS table to in-frame rearrangements with V and J called. A share of clones is missing; checked studies link under half to unresolved V genes, and the rest is unexplained. The sample table records approximately 190,000 clones; 80% to 85% of these occur just once. The top ten clones comprise about 4.9% of the sample. The sequenced material came from peripheral blood. These receptor sequences come from a woman aged 25 to 45 with acute or convalescent COVID-19.

This rearrangement joins TRBV10-3 to TRBJ2-6; D might be TRBD2 (6 bases). The ends were cut back, 4 bases at V and 0 bases at J, with 13 bases in the middle. This CDR3 comprises 17 residues. CDR1 and CDR2 (germline): ENHRY, SYGVKD. CDR3 in DNA: TGTGCCATCAGTGGGCGGGGAACGACCTCTGGGGCCAACGTCCTGACTTTC. Its translation is CAISGRGTTSGANVLTF.

This sequence joins TRBV28 and TRBJ2-7, with TRBD1 identical over 7 bases. CDR1 and CDR2 from the germline V gene are MDHEN and SYDVKM. J was trimmed by 3 bases and V by 5 bases; bases with no gene match: 7. The CDR3 is 14 residues long. The CDR3 region has the DNA TGTGCCAGCAGTAAACCCGGGACAGTCTACGAGCAGTACTTC. This gives the protein CASSKPGTVYEQYF. Full variable domain (missing parts from reference TRBV28 and TRBJ2-7): DVKVTQSSRYLVKRTGEKVFLECVQDMDHENMFWYRQDPGLGLRLIYFSYDVKMKEKGDIPEGYSVSREKKERFSLILESASTNQTSMYLCASSKPGTVYEQYFGPGTRLTVT.

The rearrangement links TRBV19 to TRBJ1-2, with a weak D call TRBD1 (6 bases). This CDR3 has 13 amino acids. Germline V gives CDR1 LNHDA, CDR2 SQIVND (reference sequence). The ends were cut back, 6 bases at V and 7 bases at J, with 15 bases in the middle. The CDR3 is CASSPTGSGGYTF. The CDR3 DNA is TGTGCCAGTAGCCCCACAGGGAGTGGTGGCTACACCTTC.

The CDR3: CASSLPGKVYGYTF. Here the CDR3 DNA reads TGTGCCAGCAGTTTACCAGGGAAAGTCTATGGCTACACCTTC. The rearrangement uses TRBV28 and TRBJ1-2; TRBD1 is a possible D gene (5 bases). In germline, CDR1 is MDHEN, CDR2 SYDVKM. The CDR3 is made up of 14 amino acids. V lost 2 bases and J lost 4, with 11 bases in between.

V usage is TRBV4-3 and J usage is TRBJ1-2; D is uncertain. The germline CDR1 and CDR2 sequences are LGHNA and YSLEER. The CDR3 loop spans 14 amino acids. V was cut by 4 bases and J by 0 bases, with 9 bases left in between. The CDR3: CASSRGEPNYGYTF. CDR3 in DNA: TGCGCCAGCAGCCGAGGAGAGCCTAACTATGGCTACACCTTC.

The rearrangement uses TRBV28 and TRBJ1-4; 7 nucleotides align to TRBD1. Germline CDR1 MDHEN, CDR2 SYDVKM. V lost 5 bases and J lost 2; bases outside the gene matches: 8. The CDR3 covers 16 residues. CDR3 DNA sequence: TGTGCCAGCAGTATTACAGGGGTTTCGACTAATGAAAAACTGTTTTTT. It translates to CASSITGVSTNEKLFF.

V usage is TRBV2 and J usage is TRBJ1-2, with D uncertain. The V gene's germline CDR1 is SNHLY and CDR2 FYNNEI. This CDR3 is 14 amino acids long. The germline V and J ends were trimmed by 4 bases and 8 bases, with 17 bases remaining between them. As DNA, the CDR3 is TGTGCCAGCAGTGTCGATGGCGGAGTCTGGGGCTACACCTTC. Encoded protein: CASSVDGGVWGYTF.